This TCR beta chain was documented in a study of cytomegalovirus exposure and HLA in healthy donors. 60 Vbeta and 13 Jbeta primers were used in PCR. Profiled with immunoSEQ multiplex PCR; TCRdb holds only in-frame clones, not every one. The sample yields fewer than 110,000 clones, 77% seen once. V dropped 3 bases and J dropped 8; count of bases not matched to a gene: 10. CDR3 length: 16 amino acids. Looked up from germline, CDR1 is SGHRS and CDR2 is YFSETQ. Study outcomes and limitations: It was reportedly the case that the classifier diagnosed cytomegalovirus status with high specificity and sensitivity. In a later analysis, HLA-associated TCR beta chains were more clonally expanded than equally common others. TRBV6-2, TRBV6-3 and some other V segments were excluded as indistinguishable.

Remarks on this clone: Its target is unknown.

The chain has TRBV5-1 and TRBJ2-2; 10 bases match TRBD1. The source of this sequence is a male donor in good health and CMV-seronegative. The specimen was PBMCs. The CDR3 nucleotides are TGCGCCAGCAGCTATTCCGGGACAGGGGCATCGGGGGAGCTGTTTTTT. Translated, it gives CASSYSGTGASGELFF.